The rows below give T cell receptor beta chains drawn from one sample of a study of technical replicates of blood from several donors. The protocol was immunoSEQ multiplex PCR, while the TCRdb copy is restricted to in-frame clones and leaves out a portion. The top ten hold roughly 0.4% of the sample, which has some 84,000 clones, roughly 90% seen once. Sequenced sample: T cells isolated from PBMCs. Receptor source: a human donor in good health. The CDR3 runs from the conserved cysteine through the conserved F or W. The D gene is left open where the match is weak. The listing skips clone size in some rows; elsewhere it reads once, few, many or a size class.

v_call	d_call	clone_size	j_call	cdr3_aa	cdr3_nt
TRBV10-3	NA	NA	TRBJ2-1	CAISEAGSGNEQFF	TGTGCCATCAGTGAGGCCGGGTCTGGGAATGAGCAGTTCTTC
TRBV11-3	TRBD1	NA	TRBJ2-1	CASSPGQGAKTYNEQFF	TGTGCCAGCAGCCCGGGACAGGGGGCGAAGACCTACAATGAGCAGTTCTTC
TRBV20-1	TRBD2	NA	TRBJ2-1	CSAQLAVEQFF	TGCAGTGCCCAACTAGCGGTCGAGCAGTTCTTC
TRBV27	TRBD2	NA	TRBJ2-7	CASSPGTSGSRGQYF	TGTGCCAGCAGTCCCGGGACTAGCGGGAGTAGGGGGCAGTACTTC
TRBV11-2	TRBD2	NA	TRBJ2-2	CASSPLAGGTGELFF	TGTGCCAGCAGCCCACTAGCGGGAGGGACCGGGGAGCTGTTTTTT
TRBV19	TRBD1	NA	TRBJ1-1	CASRDRNTEAFF	TGTGCCAGTCGGGACAGGAACACTGAAGCTTTCTTT
TRBV7-9	NA	NA	TRBJ1-2	CASSLEQVYGYTF	TGTGCCAGCAGCTTAGAACAAGTCTATGGCTACACCTTC
TRBV19	TRBD2	few	TRBJ2-2	CASSRGLAGGANTGELFF	TGTGCCAGTAGCAGGGGACTAGCGGGAGGGGCGAACACCGGGGAGCTGTTTTTT
TRBV7-2	NA	once	TRBJ2-7	CASSLAVAVYEQYF	TGTGCCAGCAGCTTAGCCGTAGCGGTCTACGAGCAGTACTTC
TRBV29-1	TRBD2	once	TRBJ2-7	CSVSLGLAGYEQYF	TGCAGCGTTTCACTGGGACTAGCGGGATACGAGCAGTACTTC
TRBV4-1	TRBD1	NA	TRBJ1-2	CASSSTERQGFDGYTF	TGCGCCAGCAGCTCGACAGAAAGACAGGGGTTTGATGGCTACACCTTC
TRBV7-9	TRBD1	NA	TRBJ2-2	CASLQGQGYTGELFF	TGTGCCTCCCTTCAGGGACAGGGTTACACCGGGGAGCTGTTTTTT
TRBV7-2	TRBD2	NA	TRBJ2-1	CASSGRTSGGEHNYNEQFF	TGTGCCAGCAGCGGAAGGACTAGCGGGGGGGAACACAACTACAATGAGCAGTTCTTC
TRBV13	TRBD1	NA	TRBJ1-1	CASSTGTGGRKAFF	TGTGCCAGCAGCACCGGGACAGGGGGCAGGAAAGCTTTCTTT
TRBV5-1	TRBD1	once	TRBJ2-7	CASSPYGTGSSYEQYF	TGCGCCAGCAGCCCTTATGGGACAGGGAGCTCCTACGAGCAGTACTTC
TRBV12-5	NA	NA	TRBJ1-2	CASGLLPTPGGYTF	TGTGCTAGTGGTTTGTTACCTACCCCGGGTGGCTACACCTTC
TRBV2	NA	NA	TRBJ1-4	CASGLRATNEKLFF	TGTGCCAGCGGTCTCAGGGCAACTAATGAAAAACTGTTTTTT
TRBV5-5	NA	NA	TRBJ2-7	CASRIQGRSSYEQYF	TGTGCCAGCAGGATCCAGGGAAGGAGCTCCTACGAGCAGTACTTC